This TCR beta chain was profiled in a study of T cells in Graves' hyperthyroidism and ophthalmopathy. Overall study context: Sampling of peripheral blood happened at initial diagnosis, prior to any treatment.

Whole-study findings and limits: A 13 V-J signature model discriminated ophthalmopathy versus stable hyperthyroidism. Most clonotypes expanded in thyroid above 0.001 were likewise present in blood.

Amplified TCR beta CDR3 regions came from RNA transcripts. The TCR CDR3 first-round RT-PCR relied on the HTBI primer set. TCRdb re-derived calls from the multiplex PCR reads in MiXCR, one entry per CDR3 protein. The data contain about 350,000 distinct CDR3 sequences, about 18% of them singletons. This clonotype has a count of ten or more. Its antigen is unidentified. This CDR3 comprises 12 residues. Trimming took off 5 bases at V and 11 bases at J, with 18 bases between the two ends. Germline loops: CDR1 SQVTM, CDR2 ANQGSEA. What was sequenced was blood. The source of this sequence is a woman in her 30s with Graves' hyperthyroidism that later progressed to Graves' ophthalmopathy. This rearrangement joins TRBV29-1 to TRBJ1-1; D perhaps matches TRBD1 (6 bases). The CDR3 sequence: CSVPKGGSGAFF. The CDR3 DNA follows: TGCAGCGTTCCAAAAGGGGGGAGTGGGGCTTTCTTT.